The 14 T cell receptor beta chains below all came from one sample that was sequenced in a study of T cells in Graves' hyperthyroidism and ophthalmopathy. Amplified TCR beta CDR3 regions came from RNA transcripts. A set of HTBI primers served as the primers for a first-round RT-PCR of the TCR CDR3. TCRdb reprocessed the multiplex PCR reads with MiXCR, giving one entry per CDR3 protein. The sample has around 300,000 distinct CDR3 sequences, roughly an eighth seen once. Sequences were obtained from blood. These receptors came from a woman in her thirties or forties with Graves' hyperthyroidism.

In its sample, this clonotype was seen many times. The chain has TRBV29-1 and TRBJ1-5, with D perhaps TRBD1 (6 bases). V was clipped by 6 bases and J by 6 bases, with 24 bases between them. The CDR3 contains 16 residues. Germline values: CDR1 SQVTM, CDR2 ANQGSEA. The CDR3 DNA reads TGCAGCGTCACGGAGTATGGAGGTCAGGGGAGTCAGCCCCAGCATTTT. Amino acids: CSVTEYGGQGSQPQHF.

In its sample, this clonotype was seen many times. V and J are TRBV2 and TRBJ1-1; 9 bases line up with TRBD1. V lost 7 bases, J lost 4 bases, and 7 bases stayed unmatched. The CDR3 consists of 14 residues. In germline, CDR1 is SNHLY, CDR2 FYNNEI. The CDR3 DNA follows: TGTGCCAGCAAAGGGACAGGGATGGTCACTGAAGCTTTCTTT. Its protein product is CASKGTGMVTEAFF.

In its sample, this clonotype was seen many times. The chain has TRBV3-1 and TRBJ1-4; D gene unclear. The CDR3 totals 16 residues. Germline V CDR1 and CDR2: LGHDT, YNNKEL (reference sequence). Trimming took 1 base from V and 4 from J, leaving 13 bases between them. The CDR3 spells CASSQVGVGVNEKLFF. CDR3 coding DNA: TGTGCCAGCAGCCAAGTGGGCGTGGGTGTTAATGAAAAACTGTTTTTT.

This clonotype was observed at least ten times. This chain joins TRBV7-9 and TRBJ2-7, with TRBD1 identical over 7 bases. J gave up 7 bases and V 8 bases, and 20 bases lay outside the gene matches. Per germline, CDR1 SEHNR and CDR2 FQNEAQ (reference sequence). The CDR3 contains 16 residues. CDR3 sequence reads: CASGHREGQPGKEQYF. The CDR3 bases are TGTGCCAGCGGGCATCGAGAGGGACAGCCTGGAAAGGAGCAGTACTTC.

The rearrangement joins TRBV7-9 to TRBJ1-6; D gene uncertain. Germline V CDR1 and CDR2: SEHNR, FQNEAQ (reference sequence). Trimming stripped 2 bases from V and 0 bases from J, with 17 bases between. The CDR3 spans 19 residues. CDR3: CASSLSNIGRSSYNSPLHF. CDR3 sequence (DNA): TGTGCCAGCAGCTTAAGCAACATTGGCCGGAGCTCCTATAATTCACCCCTCCACTTT.

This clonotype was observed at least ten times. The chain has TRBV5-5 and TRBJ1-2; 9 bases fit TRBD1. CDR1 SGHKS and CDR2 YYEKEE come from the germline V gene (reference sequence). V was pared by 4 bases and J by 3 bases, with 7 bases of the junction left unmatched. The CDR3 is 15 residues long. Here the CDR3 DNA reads TGTGCCAGCAGCGCGGACAGGGGTAGTTACTATGGCTACACCTTC. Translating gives CASSADRGSYYGYTF.

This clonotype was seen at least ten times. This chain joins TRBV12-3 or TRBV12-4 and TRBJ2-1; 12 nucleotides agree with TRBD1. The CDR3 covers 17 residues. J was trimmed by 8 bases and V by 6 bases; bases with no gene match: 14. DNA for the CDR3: TGTGCCAGCAGCGGGGGGACCGGGACAGGGGGCCTGTATGAGCAGTTCTTC. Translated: CASSGGTGTGGLYEQFF.

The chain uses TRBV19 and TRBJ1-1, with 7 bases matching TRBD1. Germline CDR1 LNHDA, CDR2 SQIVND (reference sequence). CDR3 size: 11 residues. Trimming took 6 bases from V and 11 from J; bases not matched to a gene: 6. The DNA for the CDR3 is TGTGCCAGTAGCGACGCGGACAGGGCTTTCTTT. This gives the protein CASSDADRAFF.

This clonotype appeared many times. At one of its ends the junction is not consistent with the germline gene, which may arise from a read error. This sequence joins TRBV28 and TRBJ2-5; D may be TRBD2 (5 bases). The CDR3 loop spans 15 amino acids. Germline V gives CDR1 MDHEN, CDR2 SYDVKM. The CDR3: CASSFLRGREETQHF. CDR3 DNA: TGTGCCAGCAGTTTCCTCCGAGGACGGGAAGAGACCCAGCACTTC.

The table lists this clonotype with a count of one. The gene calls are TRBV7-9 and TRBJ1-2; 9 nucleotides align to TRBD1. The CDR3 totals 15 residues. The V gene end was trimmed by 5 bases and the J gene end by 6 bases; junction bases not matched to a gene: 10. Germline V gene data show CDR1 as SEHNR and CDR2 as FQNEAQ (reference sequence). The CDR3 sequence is CASSAPPGQGHGYTF. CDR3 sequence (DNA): TGTGCCAGCAGCGCCCCTCCGGGACAGGGTCATGGCTACACCTTC.

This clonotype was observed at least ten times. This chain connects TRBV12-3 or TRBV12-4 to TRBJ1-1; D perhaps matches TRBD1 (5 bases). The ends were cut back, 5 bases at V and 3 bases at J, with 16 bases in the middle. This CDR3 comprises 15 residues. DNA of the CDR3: TGTGCCAGCAGTCTCCCTCTCAGGGCGGACACTGAAGCTTTCTTT. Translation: CASSLPLRADTEAFF.

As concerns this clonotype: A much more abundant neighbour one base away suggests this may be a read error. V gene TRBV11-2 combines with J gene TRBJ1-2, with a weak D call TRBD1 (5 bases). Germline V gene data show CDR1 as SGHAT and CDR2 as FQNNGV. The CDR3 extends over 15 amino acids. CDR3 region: CASRPGGGTAYGHTF. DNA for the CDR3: TGTGCCAGCAGACCAGGTGGGGGGACCGCCTATGGCCACACCTTC.

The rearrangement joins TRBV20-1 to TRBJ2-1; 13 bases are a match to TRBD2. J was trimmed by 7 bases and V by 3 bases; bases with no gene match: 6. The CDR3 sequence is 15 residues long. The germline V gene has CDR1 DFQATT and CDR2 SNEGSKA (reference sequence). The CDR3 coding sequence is TGCAGTGCTAGCCCCCCGACTAGCGGGAGGAATGAGCAGTTCTTC. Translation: CSASPPTSGRNEQFF.

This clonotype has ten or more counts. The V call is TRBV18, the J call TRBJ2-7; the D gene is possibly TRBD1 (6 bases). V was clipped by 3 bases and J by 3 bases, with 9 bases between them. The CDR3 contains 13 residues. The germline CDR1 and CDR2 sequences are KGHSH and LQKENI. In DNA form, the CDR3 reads TGTGCCAGCTCACCGGGGACACACTACGAGCAGTACTTC. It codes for CASSPGTHYEQYF.